The sequence of this T cell receptor beta chain was determined in a study of T cell responses to AZD1222 COVID-19 vaccine. General study results and limits: Samples come after the peak T cell response, not at day 14. The reported proportion of spike-specific TCRs targeting unmutated variant regions was nearly half. White British ancestry dominated among donors, who included more females, and clonal diversity was possibly underestimated.

Produced via immunoSEQ multiplex PCR; TCRdb's table is partial and in-frame only. The table shows roughly 150,000 clones, with roughly nine tenths occurring only once. To note about this clone: Its specificity is not known.

The TCR comes from an adult who received the AZD1222 COVID-19 vaccine. The specimen comprised peripheral blood, sampled 28 days after the second AZD1222 dose.

CDR3: CASRRDSTGELFF. CDR3 DNA: TGTGCCAGCAGGAGGGACAGCACCGGGGAGCTGTTTTTT. V gene TRBV6-5 combines with J gene TRBJ2-2; 7 bases map to TRBD1. The CDR3 extends over 13 amino acids. CDR1 is MNHEY, CDR2 SVGAGI, per germline. J gave up 4 bases and V 6 bases, and 2 bases lay outside the gene matches.